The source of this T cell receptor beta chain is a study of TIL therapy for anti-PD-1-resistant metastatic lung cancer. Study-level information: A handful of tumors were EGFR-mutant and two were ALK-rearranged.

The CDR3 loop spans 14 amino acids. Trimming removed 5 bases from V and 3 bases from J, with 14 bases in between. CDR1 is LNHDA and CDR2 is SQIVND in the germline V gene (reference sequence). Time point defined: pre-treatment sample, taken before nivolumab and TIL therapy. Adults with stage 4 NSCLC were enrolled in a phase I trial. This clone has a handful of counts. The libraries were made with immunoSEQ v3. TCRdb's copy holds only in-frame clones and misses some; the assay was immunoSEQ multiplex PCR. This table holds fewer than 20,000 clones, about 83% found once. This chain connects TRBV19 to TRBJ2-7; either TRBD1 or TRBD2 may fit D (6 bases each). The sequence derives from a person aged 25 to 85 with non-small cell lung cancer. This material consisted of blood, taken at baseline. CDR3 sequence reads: CASSAQGGRYEQYF. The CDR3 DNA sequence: TGTGCCAGTAGTGCACAGGGAGGACGCTACGAGCAGTACTTC.